This T cell receptor (beta chain) was found in a study of T-cell memory formation after mild COVID-19. In the study overall: Most TCR clusters belonged to a single donor. Study conclusions and caveats: Researchers could not confirm that second-wave clones peaking on day 37 targeted SARS-CoV-2. Prior to infection, memory already included some responding clones, suggesting cross-reactive memory joined.

Germline CDR1 reads MNHEY; CDR2 reads SVGEGT. The CDR3 covers 14 residues. V shed 9 bases and J shed 3 bases, with 15 bases lying between them. The authors produced TCR alpha and TCR beta cDNA libraries with sample barcodes and UMIs by 5'RACE using constant-segment primers. MiXCR, applied by TCRdb to the 5' RACE reads, yields one record per CDR3 protein. The sample contains around 62,000 distinct CDR3 sequences, about 27% of which appear only once. As concerns this clonotype: The antigen remains unidentified.

The receptor comes from a man aged 18 to 29 who had mild COVID-19 (a few samples of this study predate the infection). Cell type and time point are not known. What was sequenced was PBMCs or a T cell subset sorted from them (not recorded which). The chain combines TRBV6-2 or TRBV6-3 with TRBJ1-5; D is ambiguous. The CDR3 nucleotides read TGTGCCAGTGCGGCCGGCAGAAACAATCAGCCCCAGCATTTT. Translated, it gives CASAAGRNNQPQHF.